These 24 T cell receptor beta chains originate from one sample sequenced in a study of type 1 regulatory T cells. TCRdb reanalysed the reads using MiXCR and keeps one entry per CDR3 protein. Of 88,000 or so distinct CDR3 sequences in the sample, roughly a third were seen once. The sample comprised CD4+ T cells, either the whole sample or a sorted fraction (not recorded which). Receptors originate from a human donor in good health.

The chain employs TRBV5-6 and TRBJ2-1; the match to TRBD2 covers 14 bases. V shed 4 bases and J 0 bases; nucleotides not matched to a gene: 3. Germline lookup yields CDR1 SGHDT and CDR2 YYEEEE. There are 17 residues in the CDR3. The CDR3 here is CASSRGTSGSSYNEQFF. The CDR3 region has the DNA TGTGCCAGCAGCCGCGGGACTAGCGGGAGCTCCTACAATGAGCAGTTCTTC.

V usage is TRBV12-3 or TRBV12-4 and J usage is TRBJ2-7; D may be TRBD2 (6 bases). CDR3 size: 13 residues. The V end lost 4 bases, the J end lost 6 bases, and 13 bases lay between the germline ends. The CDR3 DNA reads TGTGCCAGCAGTTCCCGGGACTGGGGCGAGCAGTACTTC. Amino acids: CASSSRDWGEQYF.

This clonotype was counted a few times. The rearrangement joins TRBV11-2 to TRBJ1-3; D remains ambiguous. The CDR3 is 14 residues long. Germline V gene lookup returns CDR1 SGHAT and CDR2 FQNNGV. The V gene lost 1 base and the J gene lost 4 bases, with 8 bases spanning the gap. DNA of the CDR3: TGTGCCAGCAGCTTAGTTCCCGGCGGAAACACCATATATTTT. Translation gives CASSLVPGGNTIYF.

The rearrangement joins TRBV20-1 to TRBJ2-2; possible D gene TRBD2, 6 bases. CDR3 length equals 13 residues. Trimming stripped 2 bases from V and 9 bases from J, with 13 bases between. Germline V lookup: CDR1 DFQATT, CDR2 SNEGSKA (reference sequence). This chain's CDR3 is CSARTGDYRELFF. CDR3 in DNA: TGCAGTGCTAGAACGGGAGATTACCGGGAGCTGTTTTTT.

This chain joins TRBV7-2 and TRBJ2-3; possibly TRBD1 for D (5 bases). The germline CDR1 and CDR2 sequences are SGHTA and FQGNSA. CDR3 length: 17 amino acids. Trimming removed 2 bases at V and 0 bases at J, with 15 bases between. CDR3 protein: CASSLIGVLVSTDTQYF. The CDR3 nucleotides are TGTGCCAGCAGCTTAATAGGGGTATTGGTTAGCACAGATACGCAGTATTTT.

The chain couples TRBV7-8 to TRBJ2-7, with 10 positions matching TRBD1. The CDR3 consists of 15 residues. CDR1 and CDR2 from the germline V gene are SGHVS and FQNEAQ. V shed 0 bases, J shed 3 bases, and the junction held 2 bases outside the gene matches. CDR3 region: CASSLAGQGYYEQYF. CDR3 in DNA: TGTGCCAGCAGCTTAGCGGGACAGGGGTACTACGAGCAGTACTTC.

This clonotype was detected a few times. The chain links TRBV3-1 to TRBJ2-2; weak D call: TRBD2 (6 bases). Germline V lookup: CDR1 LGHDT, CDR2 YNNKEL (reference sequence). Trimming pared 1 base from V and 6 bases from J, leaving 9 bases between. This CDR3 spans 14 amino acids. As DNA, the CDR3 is TGTGCCAGCAGCCAAGCCACTAGCTCCGGGGAGCTGTTTTTT. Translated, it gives CASSQATSSGELFF.

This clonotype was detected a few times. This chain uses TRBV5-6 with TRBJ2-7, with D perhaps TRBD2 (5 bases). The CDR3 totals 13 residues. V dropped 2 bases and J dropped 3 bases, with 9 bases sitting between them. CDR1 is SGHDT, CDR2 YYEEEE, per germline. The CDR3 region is CASSLSGFYEQYF. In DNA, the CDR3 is TGTGCCAGCAGCTTATCGGGGTTCTACGAGCAGTACTTC.

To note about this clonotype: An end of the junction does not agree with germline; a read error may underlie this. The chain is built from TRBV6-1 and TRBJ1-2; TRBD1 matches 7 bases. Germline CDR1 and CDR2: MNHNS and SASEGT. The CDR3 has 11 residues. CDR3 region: CASSEEGNRGF. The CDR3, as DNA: TGTGCCAGCAGTGAAGAAGGGAACAGGGGCTTC.

DNA for the CDR3: TGCGCCAGTGTCTCTACGGCAGGGGCCGTGGATGAGCAGTTCTTC. Protein product: CASVSTAGAVDEQFF. The J gene is TRBJ2-1, the V gene TRBV5-1, with D perhaps TRBD1 (6 bases). The V gene's germline CDR1 is SGHRS and CDR2 YFSETQ. The CDR3 covers 15 residues. V was shortened by 8 bases and J by 8 bases, with 23 bases between the two germline ends.

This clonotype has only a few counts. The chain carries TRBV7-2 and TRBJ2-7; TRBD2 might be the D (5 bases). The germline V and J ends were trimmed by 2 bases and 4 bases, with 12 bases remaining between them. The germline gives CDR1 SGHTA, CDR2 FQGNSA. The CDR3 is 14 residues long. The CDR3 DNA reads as TGTGCCAGCAGCTTATCTACTAGTTTATACGAGCAGTACTTC. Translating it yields CASSLSTSLYEQYF.

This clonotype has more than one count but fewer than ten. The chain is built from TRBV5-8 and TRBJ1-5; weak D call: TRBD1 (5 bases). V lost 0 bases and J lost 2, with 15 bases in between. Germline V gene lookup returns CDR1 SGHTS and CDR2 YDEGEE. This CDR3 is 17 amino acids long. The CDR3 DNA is TGTGCCAGCAGCTTGGTGAGGGACTTGGATGGCAATCAGCCCCAGCATTTT. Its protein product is CASSLVRDLDGNQPQHF.

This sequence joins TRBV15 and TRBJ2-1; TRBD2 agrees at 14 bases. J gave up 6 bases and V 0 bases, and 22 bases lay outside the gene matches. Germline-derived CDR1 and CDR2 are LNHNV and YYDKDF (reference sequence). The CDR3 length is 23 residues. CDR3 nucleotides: TGTGCCACCAGCAGAGATGGACAAACCGGGACTAGCGGGAGAGTAGGACTCGGCAATGAGCAGTTCTTC. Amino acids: CATSRDGQTGTSGRVGLGNEQFF.

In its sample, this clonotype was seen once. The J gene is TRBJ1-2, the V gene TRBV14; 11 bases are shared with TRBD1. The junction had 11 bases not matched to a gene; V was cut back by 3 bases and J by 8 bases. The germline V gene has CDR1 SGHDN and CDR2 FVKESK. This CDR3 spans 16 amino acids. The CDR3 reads CASSHPGTGGLRGYTF. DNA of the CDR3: TGTGCCAGCAGCCATCCCGGGACAGGGGGTTTACGCGGCTACACCTTC.

CDR3 DNA sequence: TGTGCCAGCAATAACGGTGACAATGAGCAGTTCTTC. Translated: CASNNGDNEQFF. The V and J genes are TRBV3-1 and TRBJ2-1, with D hard to call. Germline-derived CDR1 and CDR2 are LGHDT and YNNKEL (reference sequence). The CDR3 length is 12 residues. V lost 7 bases and J lost 5, with 9 bases in between.

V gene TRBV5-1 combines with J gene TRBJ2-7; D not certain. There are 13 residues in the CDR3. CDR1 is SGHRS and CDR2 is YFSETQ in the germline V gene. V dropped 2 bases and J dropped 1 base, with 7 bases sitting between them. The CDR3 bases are TGCGCCAGCAGCTTTTCGAGTTCCTACGAGCAGTACTTC. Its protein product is CASSFSSSYEQYF.

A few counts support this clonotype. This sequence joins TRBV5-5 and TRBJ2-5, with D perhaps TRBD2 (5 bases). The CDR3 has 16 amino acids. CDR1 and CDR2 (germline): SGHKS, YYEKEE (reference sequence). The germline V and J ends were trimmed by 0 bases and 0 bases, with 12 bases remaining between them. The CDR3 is CASSLAVASHQETQYF. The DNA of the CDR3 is TGTGCCAGCAGCTTGGCCGTAGCTAGCCACCAAGAGACCCAGTACTTC.

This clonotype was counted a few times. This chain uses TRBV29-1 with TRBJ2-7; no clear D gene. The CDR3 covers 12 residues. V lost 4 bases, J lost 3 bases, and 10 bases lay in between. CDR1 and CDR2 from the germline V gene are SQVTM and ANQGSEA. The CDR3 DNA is TGCAGCGTTGGAAAAGAACACTACGAGCAGTACTTC. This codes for CSVGKEHYEQYF.

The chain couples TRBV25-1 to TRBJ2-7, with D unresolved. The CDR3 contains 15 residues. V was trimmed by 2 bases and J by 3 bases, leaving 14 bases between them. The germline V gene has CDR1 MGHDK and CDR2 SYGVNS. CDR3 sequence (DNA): TGTGCCAGCAGTGAAAACGGCAGAACAAGCTACGAGCAGTACTTC. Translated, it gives CASSENGRTSYEQYF.

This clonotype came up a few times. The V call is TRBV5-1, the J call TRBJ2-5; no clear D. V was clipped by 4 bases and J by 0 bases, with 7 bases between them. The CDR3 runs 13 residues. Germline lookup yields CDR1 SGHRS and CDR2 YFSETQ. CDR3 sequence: CASSRPHQETQYF. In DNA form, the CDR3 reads TGCGCCAGCAGCCGCCCGCACCAAGAGACCCAGTACTTC.

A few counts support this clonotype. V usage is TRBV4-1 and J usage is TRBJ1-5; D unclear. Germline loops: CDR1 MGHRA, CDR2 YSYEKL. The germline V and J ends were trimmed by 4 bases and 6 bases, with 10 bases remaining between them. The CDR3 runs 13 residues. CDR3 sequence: CASSLLAGQPQHF. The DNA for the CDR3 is TGCGCCAGCAGCCTCCTTGCGGGTCAGCCCCAGCATTTT.

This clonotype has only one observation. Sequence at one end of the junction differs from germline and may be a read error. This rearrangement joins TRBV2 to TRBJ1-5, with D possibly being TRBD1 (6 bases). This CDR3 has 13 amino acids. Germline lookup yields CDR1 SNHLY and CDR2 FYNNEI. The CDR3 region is CTSGGAQLQPQHF. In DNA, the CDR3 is TGTACCAGCGGGGGGGCCCAACTTCAGCCCCAGCATTTT. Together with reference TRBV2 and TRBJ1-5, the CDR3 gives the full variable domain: EPEVTQTPSHQVTQMGQEVILRCVPISNHLYFYWYRQILGQKVEFLVSFYNNEISEKSEIFDDQFSVERPDGSNFTLKIRSTKLEDSAMYFCTSGGAQLQPQHFGDGTRLSIL.

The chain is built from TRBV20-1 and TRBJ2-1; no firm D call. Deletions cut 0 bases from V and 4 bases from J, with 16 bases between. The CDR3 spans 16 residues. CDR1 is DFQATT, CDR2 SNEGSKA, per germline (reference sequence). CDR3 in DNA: TGCAGTGCTAGAGATGGGCGGTCCTCGTGGTACAATGAGCAGTTCTTC. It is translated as CSARDGRSSWYNEQFF.

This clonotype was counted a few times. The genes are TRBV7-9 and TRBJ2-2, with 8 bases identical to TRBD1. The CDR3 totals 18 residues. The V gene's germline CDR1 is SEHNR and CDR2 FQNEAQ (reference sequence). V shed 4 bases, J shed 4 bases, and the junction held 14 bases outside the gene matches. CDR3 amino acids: CASSSSTGQGRGTGELFF. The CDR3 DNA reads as TGTGCCAGCAGCTCATCGACCGGACAGGGAAGGGGCACCGGGGAGCTGTTTTTT.